The rows below give T cell receptor beta chains drawn from one sample of a study of CD8+ T cells in alopecia areata. Produced via immunoSEQ multiplex PCR; TCRdb's table is partial and in-frame only. This sample has 140,000 to 150,000 clones, with roughly 61% found just once. This sample comprised CD4+ T cells sorted from blood, obtained at week 0. The receptors were sampled from a human donor with alopecia areata. Both conserved end residues are part of each CDR3. Fields, in order: clone size, V gene, D gene, J gene, CDR3 DNA, CDR3 protein. A D gene is named only where the DNA matches it firmly. Size values are once, few and many counts, or a class for expanded clones, and some rows have none.

size: many; V: TRBV7-2; D: .; J: TRBJ2-2; DNA: TGTGCCAGCAGCTTACTAGATCAGAGGCCCACCGGGGAGCTGTTTTTT; CDR3: CASSLLDQRPTGELFF
size: once; V: TRBV30; D: TRBD2; J: TRBJ2-2; DNA: TGTGCCTGGACCGTCGGGGGGACTACTAGTCACGGGGAGCTGTTTTTT; CDR3: CAWTVGGTTSHGELFF
size: .; V: TRBV29-1; D: .; J: TRBJ1-2; DNA: TGCAGCGTTGGCAGCTACTATGGCTACACCTTC; CDR3: CSVGSYYGYTF
size: few; V: TRBV4-3; D: TRBD1; J: TRBJ1-5; DNA: TGCGCCAGCAGCCAAGTCTGGACAGGGAGGCAGCCCCAGCATTTT; CDR3: CASSQVWTGRQPQHF
size: few; V: TRBV5-1; D: TRBD1; J: TRBJ1-1; DNA: TGCGCCAGCAAGGAGCAGGGGGCAAACACTGAAGCTTTCTTT; CDR3: CASKEQGANTEAFF
size: few; V: TRBV18; D: TRBD1; J: TRBJ1-1; DNA: TGTGCCAGCTCACCTGGACAGGAGGGCACTGAAGCTTTCTTT; CDR3: CASSPGQEGTEAFF
size: .; V: TRBV19; D: .; J: TRBJ1-2; DNA: TGTGCCAGTAGGGATGAATATGGCTACACCTTC; CDR3: CASRDEYGYTF
size: .; V: TRBV5-1; D: .; J: TRBJ2-2; DNA: TGCGCCAGCAGCTTGGAACGGGGAGCGAACACCGGGGAGCTGTTTTTT; CDR3: CASSLERGANTGELFF
size: .; V: TRBV29-1; D: .; J: TRBJ2-7; DNA: TGCAGCGTTGGTCTCCTGCGGGAGCAGTACTTC; CDR3: CSVGLLREQYF
size: many; V: TRBV7-9; D: .; J: TRBJ2-3; DNA: TGTGCCAGCAGACTAGCTTTATTTATGGCGGATACGCAGTATTTT; CDR3: CASRLALFMADTQYF
size: .; V: TRBV6-5; D: .; J: TRBJ1-5; DNA: TGTGCCAGCAGTTCCCAAGGGAATCAGCCCCAGCATTTT; CDR3: CASSSQGNQPQHF
size: .; V: TRBV30; D: .; J: TRBJ1-1; DNA: TGTGCCTGGACAAGGTCATGGAACACTGAAGCTTTCTTT; CDR3: CAWTRSWNTEAFF
size: .; V: TRBV30; D: .; J: TRBJ2-2; DNA: TGTGCCTGGAATCCAGGGCTGAACACCGGGGAGCTGTTTTTT; CDR3: CAWNPGLNTGELFF
size: .; V: TRBV30; D: .; J: TRBJ2-7; DNA: TGTGCCTGGAGTGTGTACATCACCGACGAGCAGTACTTC; CDR3: CAWSVYITDEQYF
size: few; V: TRBV7-2; D: .; J: TRBJ1-1; DNA: TGTGCCAGCAGCTTCACCGATTGGGGGGGAGGTACTGAAGCTTTCTTT; CDR3: CASSFTDWGGGTEAFF
size: .; V: TRBV30; D: TRBD1; J: TRBJ1-2; DNA: TGTGCCTGGGTGACAGGGCCAGGCTATGGCTACACCTTC; CDR3: CAWVTGPGYGYTF
size: few; V: TRBV28; D: .; J: TRBJ1-1; DNA: TGTGCCAGCAGCTTACAGACGGGTACTTTCTTT; CDR3: CASSLQTGTFF
size: .; V: TRBV5-1; D: .; J: TRBJ1-2; DNA: TGCGCCAGCAGCTTGGGGGGTCAGGCCCCGAGTGGCTACACCTTC; CDR3: CASSLGGQAPSGYTF
size: few; V: TRBV30; D: TRBD1; J: TRBJ2-4; DNA: TGTGCCTGGAGCACAGGGGGGGCCAAAAACATTCAGTACTTC; CDR3: CAWSTGGAKNIQYF
size: .; V: TRBV7-9; D: TRBD2; J: TRBJ2-3; DNA: TGTGCCAGCAGCTTACTAGCGGGGGGGCCTCAGGATACGCAGTATTTT; CDR3: CASSLLAGGPQDTQYF
size: .; V: TRBV5-1; D: TRBD1; J: TRBJ1-2; DNA: TGCGCCAGCAGCCCGACAACTACGACAGGGACTGGCTACACCTTC; CDR3: CASSPTTTTGTGYTF
size: .; V: TRBV11-3; D: .; J: TRBJ2-5; DNA: TGTGCCAGCAGCCCGGGGGGCTGGGGGCAATTTGAGACCCAGTACTTC; CDR3: CASSPGGWGQFETQYF
size: .; V: TRBV29-1; D: .; J: TRBJ1-2; DNA: TGCAGCTACGAAACAGGGTTTGGATATGGCTACACCTTC; CDR3: CSYETGFGYGYTF
size: .; V: TRBV30; D: .; J: TRBJ1-5; DNA: TGTGCCTGGAGTGGGAAAAATCAGCCCCAGCATTTT; CDR3: CAWSGKNQPQHF
size: .; V: TRBV30; D: .; J: TRBJ1-2; DNA: TGTGCCTGGACCCAGGGGTATCGGGGCTACACCTTC; CDR3: CAWTQGYRGYTF
size: .; V: TRBV7-9; D: .; J: TRBJ2-3; DNA: TGTGCCAGCAGCTTTAGACTAGCAGATACGCAGTATTTT; CDR3: CASSFRLADTQYF
size: .; V: TRBV29-1; D: .; J: TRBJ2-5; DNA: TGCAGACAAGAAGAGACCCAGTACTTC; CDR3: CRQEETQYF
size: once; V: TRBV7-2; D: .; J: TRBJ2-5; DNA: TGTGCCAGCAGCCCCGGACTTCGCTCAACACTGGCCCAAGAGACCCAGTACTTC; CDR3: CASSPGLRSTLAQETQYF
size: .; V: TRBV5-1; D: TRBD1; J: TRBJ1-2; DNA: TGCGCCAGCAGCTCAGGACAGGGGCAAAGCTATGGCTACACCTTC; CDR3: CASSSGQGQSYGYTF
size: .; V: TRBV7-2; D: TRBD1; J: TRBJ2-7; DNA: TGTGCCAGCACCTTGGGGCAGGGGGCCTACGAGCAGTACTTC; CDR3: CASTLGQGAYEQYF
size: .; V: TRBV5-1; D: .; J: TRBJ2-7; DNA: TGCGCCAGCAGCGGAGGGAGGGGGGCGACGGAAGAGCAGTACTTC; CDR3: CASSGGRGATEEQYF
size: .; V: TRBV7-2; D: TRBD1; J: TRBJ1-2; DNA: TGTGCCAGCAGCTTGGGACAGAACTATGGCTACACCTTC; CDR3: CASSLGQNYGYTF
size: once; V: TRBV27; D: .; J: TRBJ1-1; DNA: TGTGCCAGCAGTCCACAGACCAGGCCAATGAACACTGAAGCTTTCTTT; CDR3: CASSPQTRPMNTEAFF
size: .; V: TRBV9; D: .; J: TRBJ1-2; DNA: TGTGCCAGCAGCGTAGGCGGCAGTAACTATGGCTACACCTTC; CDR3: CASSVGGSNYGYTF
size: .; V: TRBV7-9; D: .; J: TRBJ2-7; DNA: TGTGCCAGCAGCCCCCGGGACAAATCCTACGAGCAGTACTTC; CDR3: CASSPRDKSYEQYF
size: .; V: TRBV29-1; D: .; J: TRBJ1-5; DNA: TGCAGCGTTGAAGCAGGATCGGGCCAGCATTTT; CDR3: CSVEAGSGQHF
size: few; V: TRBV6-6; D: .; J: TRBJ1-1; DNA: TGTGCCAGCAGCCTGGTAGAGGCCGGCACTGAAGCTTTCTTT; CDR3: CASSLVEAGTEAFF
size: .; V: TRBV11-2; D: .; J: TRBJ1-5; DNA: TGTGCCAGCAGCCCCGGGGACACCATTAGCAATCAGCCCCAGCATTTT; CDR3: CASSPGDTISNQPQHF
size: few; V: TRBV20-1; D: .; J: TRBJ2-3; DNA: TGCAGTTCCGGGCGACCAGATACGCAGTATTTT; CDR3: CSSGRPDTQYF
size: .; V: TRBV5-1; D: .; J: TRBJ2-1; DNA: TGCGCCAGCAGCTTGGACAGACCCGAGGAGGGTGAGCAGTTCTTC; CDR3: CASSLDRPEEGEQFF
size: .; V: TRBV18; D: .; J: TRBJ1-1; DNA: TGTGCCAGCTCACCACAGACCACTGAAGCTTTCTTT; CDR3: CASSPQTTEAFF
size: few; V: TRBV5-6; D: TRBD1; J: TRBJ1-6; DNA: TGTGCCAGCAGCTCTGGGACAGGGGGCCTCCACTTT; CDR3: CASSSGTGGLHF
size: .; V: TRBV7-2; D: TRBD2; J: TRBJ2-5; DNA: TGTGCCAGCAGCTTAGGGGTGACTAGCGGGGGGTCAGAGACCCAGTACTTC; CDR3: CASSLGVTSGGSETQYF
size: .; V: TRBV30; D: TRBD1; J: TRBJ2-3; DNA: TGTGCCTGGAGTTCCGGGACAGGGAAGAGAAGAGGGACAGATACGCAGTATTTT; CDR3: CAWSSGTGKRRGTDTQYF
size: .; V: TRBV29-1; D: .; J: TRBJ1-2; DNA: TGCAGCGTCACGACAGTCTGGGACTATGGCTACACCTTC; CDR3: CSVTTVWDYGYTF
size: few; V: TRBV2; D: .; J: TRBJ2-3; DNA: TGTGCCAGCAGTGCGGAGATAGGGCTCGATACGCAGTATTTT; CDR3: CASSAEIGLDTQYF